The 11 T cell receptor beta chains reported below all come from one sample, sequenced in a study of shared clonotypes between healthy human individuals. TCRdb's copy holds only in-frame clones and misses some; the assay was immunoSEQ multiplex PCR. The sample carries a few million clones, roughly 92% recorded once. Sequenced sample: naive CD4+ T cells sorted from blood. The subset denotes: CD45RA+ positively selected. The receptors shown here come from a man between 18 and 29 years old in good health.

This chain connects TRBV5-1 to TRBJ2-7; 10 bases are a match to TRBD2. CDR3 length: 13 residues. The junction had 1 base not matched to a gene; V was cut back by 2 bases and J by 5 bases. Germline V gene data show CDR1 as SGHRS and CDR2 as YFSETQ. The CDR3 spells CASSFLAGDEQYF. CDR3 in DNA: TGCGCCAGCAGCTTCCTAGCGGGGGACGAGCAGTACTTC.

This chain joins TRBV10-3 and TRBJ1-4, with unresolved D. This CDR3 spans 13 amino acids. Germline CDR1 and CDR2: ENHRY and SYGVKD. Deletions cut 10 bases from V and 5 bases from J, with 14 bases between. As DNA, the CDR3 is TGTGCCACCTCCGGGAGAGAGAATGAAAAACTGTTTTTT. Translating gives CATSGRENEKLFF.

The rearrangement joins TRBV2 to TRBJ2-5; D perhaps matches TRBD2 (5 bases). Looked up from germline, CDR1 is SNHLY and CDR2 is FYNNEI. The CDR3 has 16 amino acids. V lost 2 bases and J lost 2, with 15 bases in between. This chain's CDR3 is CASSERRGIQQETQYF. The CDR3 nucleotides read TGTGCCAGCAGTGAAAGGCGAGGGATCCAACAAGAGACCCAGTACTTC.

The V call is TRBV9, the J call TRBJ2-7; D may match TRBD1 or TRBD2 (5 bases each). CDR1 and CDR2 (germline): SGDLS, YYNGEE. CDR3 length equals 15 residues. V dropped 0 bases and J dropped 2 bases, with 12 bases sitting between them. CDR3 loop: CASSVAPEGTYEQYF. CDR3 sequence (DNA): TGTGCCAGCAGCGTAGCCCCCGAGGGGACCTACGAGCAGTACTTC.

The rearrangement uses TRBV11-3 and TRBJ2-1; TRBD2 might be the D (5 bases). The CDR3 spans 16 residues. In germline, CDR1 is SGHNT, CDR2 YENEEA. Deletions cut 1 base from V and 7 bases from J, with 17 bases between. This CDR3 reads CASSLGAAASINEQFF. CDR3 sequence (DNA): TGTGCCAGCAGCTTAGGCGCAGCGGCAAGTATTAATGAGCAGTTCTTC.

The chain couples TRBV29-1 to TRBJ2-3; D uncertain. Germline lookup yields CDR1 SQVTM and CDR2 ANQGSEA. CDR3 length: 13 amino acids. Trimming removed 4 bases at V and 3 bases at J, with 11 bases between. CDR3 coding DNA: TGCAGCGTTGGCCCCCAGCCTACAGATACGCAGTATTTT. Translated: CSVGPQPTDTQYF.

The rearrangement joins TRBV6-1 to TRBJ1-2; TRBD1 matches 7 bases. The length of the CDR3 is 12 residues. Trimming cost V 7 bases and J 8 bases; bases outside gene matches: 7. Germline values: CDR1 MNHNS, CDR2 SASEGT. The CDR3 nucleotides read TGTGCCAGCACTCACGGACAGGTCGGCTACACCTTC. Amino acids: CASTHGQVGYTF.

The chain links TRBV6-1 to TRBJ1-1; D perhaps matches TRBD1 (5 bases). The CDR3 loop spans 15 amino acids. Trimming shortened V by 5 bases and J by 10 bases, and 23 bases separated the two germline ends. Germline V CDR1 and CDR2: MNHNS, SASEGT. This CDR3 reads CASSSETVGDLGAFF. In nucleotides, the CDR3 is TGTGCCAGCAGTTCCGAGACAGTGGGGGACTTGGGAGCTTTCTTT.

This chain joins TRBV25-1 and TRBJ1-5; 7 positions match TRBD1. Germline V lookup: CDR1 MGHDK, CDR2 SYGVNS. V shed 2 bases and J 5 bases; nucleotides not matched to a gene: 3. The CDR3 runs 14 residues. CDR3 nucleotide sequence: TGTGCCAGCAGTGAAAACAGGGGCGATCAGCCCCAGCATTTT. It is translated as CASSENRGDQPQHF.

The chain is built from TRBV7-2 and TRBJ2-5; no definite D call. The V gene's germline CDR1 is SGHTA and CDR2 FQGNSA. The CDR3 is made up of 13 amino acids. The germline V and J ends were trimmed by 3 bases and 5 bases, with 10 bases remaining between them. DNA of the CDR3: TGTGCCAGCAGCTTTCCGGTGCAGGAGACCCAGTACTTC. Translating gives CASSFPVQETQYF.

V gene TRBV9 combines with J gene TRBJ1-1; D may be TRBD1 (6 bases). The CDR3 sequence is 15 residues long. Trimming took 0 bases from V and 8 from J, leaving 17 bases between them. Germline CDR1 SGDLS, CDR2 YYNGEE. The CDR3 DNA reads TGTGCCAGCAGCGTAGATTATGGGGGTAGGGGGGAAGCTTTCTTT. Protein product: CASSVDYGGRGEAFF.